One sample yielded the 22 T cell receptor beta chains listed below, sequenced in a study of control samples from healthy donors and cancer patients. Measured with immunoSEQ multiplex PCR; TCRdb has only the in-frame clones, and not every one. The data hold tens of thousands of clones, with about 85% observed a single time. Source material: PBMCs. The receptors were gathered from a man between 60 and 70 years old with head and neck cancer.

This chain links TRBV6-6 with TRBJ1-1; D gene uncertain. The germline V gene has CDR1 MNHNY and CDR2 SVGAGI (reference sequence). The V and J ends lost 2 bases and 2 bases respectively, with 6 bases between them. The CDR3 length is 13 residues. This CDR3 is CASSYTLNTEAFF. Here the CDR3 DNA reads TGTGCCAGCAGTTACACCCTTAACACTGAAGCTTTCTTT.

The chain recombines TRBV30 with TRBJ1-2; D gene ambiguous. V was trimmed by 2 bases and J by 7 bases, leaving 17 bases between them. CDR1 and CDR2 from the germline V gene are GTSNPN and SVGIG (reference sequence). The CDR3 spans 14 residues. CDR3 in amino acids: CAWSREDFVSGYTF. Here the CDR3 DNA reads TGTGCCTGGAGTAGGGAGGATTTTGTCTCTGGCTACACCTTC.

This rearrangement joins TRBV5-1 to TRBJ2-3; D is perhaps TRBD2 (6 bases). The CDR3 extends over 15 amino acids. Trimming pared 4 bases from V and 4 bases from J, leaving 16 bases between. Germline CDR1 is SGHRS and CDR2 is YFSETQ. The CDR3 protein is CASSLTGTAPDTQYF. Here the CDR3 DNA reads TGCGCCAGCAGCCTAACGGGGACTGCCCCAGATACGCAGTATTTT.

The chain links TRBV9 to TRBJ1-1; D is uncertain. The CDR3 is 15 amino acids. Trimming took 0 bases from V and 0 from J, leaving 9 bases between them. CDR1 SGDLS and CDR2 YYNGEE come from the germline V gene. The CDR3 DNA sequence: TGTGCCAGCAGCGTAGGCGGGATGATGAACACTGAAGCTTTCTTT. Its protein is CASSVGGMMNTEAFF.

This clone was observed a handful of times. The V and J genes are TRBV30 and TRBJ2-7; 8 bases line up with TRBD1. The CDR3 has 13 amino acids. CDR1 and CDR2 from the germline V gene are GTSNPN and SVGIG (reference sequence). The V and J ends lost 5 bases and 6 bases, in that order; junction bases with no gene match: 9. This chain's CDR3 is CAWGLTGVAEQYF. Here the CDR3 DNA reads TGTGCCTGGGGTTTGACAGGGGTGGCCGAGCAGTACTTC. Full variable domain (remainder filled in from reference TRBV30 and TRBJ2-7): SQTIHQWPATLVQPVGSPLSLECTVEGTSNPNLYWYRQAAGRGLQLLFYSVGIGQISSEVPQNLSASRPQDRQFILSSKKLLLSDSGFYLCAWGLTGVAEQYFGPGTRLTVT.

This chain links TRBV11-3 with TRBJ2-2, with 9 bases aligning to TRBD2. Trimming took 5 bases from V and 4 from J; bases not matched to a gene: 5. Germline V lookup: CDR1 SGHNT, CDR2 YENEEA. This CDR3 comprises 15 residues. CDR3 nucleotide sequence: TGTGCCAGCAGCCTTAGCGGGAGTTCCACCGGGGAGCTGTTTTTT. It encodes CASSLSGSSTGELFF.

The V call is TRBV30, the J call TRBJ1-1; D is unclear. Germline CDR1 and CDR2: GTSNPN and SVGIG (reference sequence). The CDR3 is 13 residues long. V lost 3 bases and J lost 0, with 8 bases in between. The CDR3 bases are TGTGCCTGGAGCAGAGAAATGAACACTGAAGCTTTCTTT. Amino acid sequence: CAWSREMNTEAFF.

V usage is TRBV4-2 and J usage is TRBJ1-2; possible D gene TRBD1, 5 bases. The CDR3 runs 14 residues. V lost 1 base, J lost 6 bases, and 12 bases lay in between. From germline, CDR1 is LGHNA and CDR2 YNFKEQ. The CDR3 DNA is TGTGCCAGCAGCCAAGTGTCGAGGGGTCATGGCTACACCTTC. Residues: CASSQVSRGHGYTF.

The rearrangement uses TRBV7-9 and TRBJ1-1; 10 positions match TRBD1. Losses at the gene ends were 5 bases for V and 11 bases for J; bases not matched to a gene: 8. There are 13 residues in the CDR3. Germline V CDR1 and CDR2: SEHNR, FQNEAQ (reference sequence). CDR3 nucleotide sequence: TGTGCCAGCAGCACCGGAAGGGACAGGGGTGCTTTCTTT. It codes for CASSTGRDRGAFF.

A word on this clone: One junction end does not reproduce the germline sequence, and a read error may be involved. The gene calls are TRBV7-9 and TRBJ1-1, with D possibly being TRBD1 (6 bases). From germline, CDR1 is SEHNR and CDR2 FQNEAQ (reference sequence). The CDR3 spans 14 residues. The CDR3 coding sequence is TGTGCCGGCAGCCGAGCGGGGGGCAGCACTGAAGCTTTCTTT. Amino acids: CAGSRAGGSTEAFF.

The chain combines TRBV10-1 with TRBJ2-5, with 8 bases identical to TRBD1. After removal of 5 bases from V and 4 bases from J, the junction contained 6 bases not matched to a gene. The CDR3 has 14 residues. Germline V CDR1 and CDR2: WNHNN, SYGVQD (reference sequence). The CDR3 here is CASSQETGVETQYF. In DNA form, the CDR3 reads TGCGCCAGCAGTCAAGAGACAGGGGTAGAGACCCAGTACTTC.

This clone was detected only a few times. The V gene is TRBV7-2, the J gene TRBJ1-3, with D perhaps TRBD1 (6 bases). CDR1 and CDR2 (germline): SGHTA, FQGNSA. V gave up 5 bases and J gave up 4 bases, with 15 bases separating them. The CDR3 consists of 15 residues. The CDR3 loop is CASSPQRGDGNTIYF. In nucleotides, the CDR3 is TGTGCCAGCAGCCCTCAAAGGGGGGACGGAAACACCATATATTTT.

The chain couples TRBV19 to TRBJ1-2; TRBD1 agrees at 7 bases. This CDR3 region has 13 residues. The V segment lost 5 bases and the J segment 5 bases; nucleotides outside the gene matches: 5. Germline loops: CDR1 LNHDA, CDR2 SQIVND (reference sequence). For the CDR3, the DNA is TGTGCCAGTAGTGTCGACAGGGTATATGGCTACACCTTC. Protein product: CASSVDRVYGYTF. The full variable domain, in which reference TRBV19 and TRBJ1-2 provide the parts outside the CDR3, is DGGITQSPKYLFRKEGQNVTLSCEQNLNHDAMYWYRQDPGQGLRLIYYSQIVNDFQKGDIAEGYSVSREKKESFPLTVTSAQKNPTAFYLCASSVDRVYGYTFGSGTRLTVV.

The genes are TRBV28 and TRBJ1-5; the D gene is possibly TRBD1 (6 bases). The V gene lost 2 bases and the J gene lost 5 bases, with 13 bases spanning the gap. Germline CDR1 is MDHEN and CDR2 is SYDVKM. There are 15 residues in the CDR3. The chain's CDR3 is CASSLGGAWDQPQHF. CDR3 coding DNA: TGTGCCAGCAGTTTAGGGGGGGCCTGGGATCAGCCCCAGCATTTT.

This sequence joins TRBV10-1 and TRBJ1-4; 7 bases fit TRBD1. Germline V gene sequence: CDR1 WNHNN, CDR2 SYGVQD (reference sequence). J was trimmed by 8 bases and V by 2 bases; bases with no gene match: 8. The CDR3 is 15 amino acids. The CDR3 loop reads CASSETPGGEEKLFF. The DNA for the CDR3 is TGCGCCAGCAGTGAGACTCCAGGGGGAGAAGAAAAACTGTTTTTT.

V usage is TRBV18 and J usage is TRBJ2-2; tentative D call: TRBD1 (6 bases). Germline CDR1 reads KGHSH; CDR2 reads LQKENI. The CDR3 length is 16 residues. V shed 4 bases and J shed 3 bases, with 15 bases lying between them. DNA for the CDR3: TGTGCCAGCTCACGACTAATACGGACAGACACCGGGGAGCTGTTTTTT. Its translation is CASSRLIRTDTGELFF.

By frequency in the sample, this clone is medium-sized (0.01 to 0.1%). This chain joins TRBV5-1 and TRBJ2-1, with D uncertain. The germline V and J ends were trimmed by 0 bases and 5 bases, with 9 bases remaining between them. Germline V gene lookup returns CDR1 SGHRS and CDR2 YFSETQ. The CDR3 spans 14 residues. DNA for the CDR3: TGCGCCAGCAGCTTGGCCCCTAATAACAATGAGCAGTTCTTC. Protein: CASSLAPNNNEQFF.

This sequence joins TRBV15 and TRBJ2-1; 7 positions match TRBD1. The germline CDR1 and CDR2 sequences are LNHNV and YYDKDF (reference sequence). Germline trimming cut 5 bases from V and 3 bases from J; bases unmatched to any gene: 7. CDR3 length: 15 residues. The CDR3 DNA sequence: TGTGCCACCAGCCCAAGAGGGACAGTCTACAATGAGCAGTTCTTC. Translated, it gives CATSPRGTVYNEQFF.

The genes are TRBV5-1 and TRBJ2-2, with 8 positions matching TRBD1. Germline V gene lookup returns CDR1 SGHRS and CDR2 YFSETQ. V trimming: 0 bases; J trimming: 5 bases; junction bases outside the gene matches: 6. This CDR3 is built from 16 residues. CDR3: CASSLVDRGNTGELFF. CDR3 nucleotide sequence: TGCGCCAGCAGCTTGGTTGACAGGGGAAATACCGGGGAGCTGTTTTTT.

The rearrangement uses TRBV10-3 and TRBJ1-2; D uncertain. The CDR3 length is 12 residues. Germline lookup yields CDR1 ENHRY and CDR2 SYGVKD. Trimming took 2 bases from V and 1 from J, leaving 2 bases between them. The CDR3 reads CAISEGNYGYTF. The CDR3, as DNA: TGTGCCATCAGTGAGGGTAACTATGGCTACACCTTC.

This chain connects TRBV7-9 to TRBJ1-1; maybe TRBD1 (6 bases). V was clipped by 0 bases and J by 5 bases, with 13 bases between them. Germline lookup yields CDR1 SEHNR and CDR2 FQNEAQ (reference sequence). This CDR3 is 15 amino acids long. The CDR3 here is CASSLARGAGTEAFF. The CDR3 DNA follows: TGTGCCAGCAGCTTAGCGAGGGGGGCGGGAACTGAAGCTTTCTTT.

The V call is TRBV2, the J call TRBJ1-2, with a possible D match to TRBD1 (5 bases). The CDR3 is 13 amino acids. V lost 2 bases and J 3 bases, leaving 7 bases between the germline ends. CDR1 SNHLY and CDR2 FYNNEI come from the germline V gene. The CDR3 sequence: CASSEQGDYGYTF. In DNA, the CDR3 is TGTGCCAGCAGTGAACAGGGTGACTATGGCTACACCTTC.